This T cell receptor (beta chain) was obtained from a study of T cell responses to AZD1222 COVID-19 vaccine. General study results and limits: Targeting of unmutated variant regions was reportedly seen in nearly half of spike-specific TCRs. Receipt of two AZD1222 doses was followed by a rise in Spike-specific TCR breadth and depth.

Profiling relied on immunoSEQ multiplex PCR, and the TCRdb table lists in-frame clones only, not all of them. This sample has approximately 150,000 clones, with 88% found just once. This clone occurred a few times. Its antigen is unknown. The TCR originated in an adult in good health. This sample comprised peripheral blood, obtained on day 0 of MenACWY control vaccination.

The CDR3 loop is CASSLSGELGTQYF. CDR3 nucleotides: TGTGCCAGCAGCTTATCGGGAGAATTAGGTACGCAGTATTTT. The rearrangement uses TRBV7-2 and TRBJ2-3, with D perhaps TRBD2 (6 bases). Germline V gene data show CDR1 as SGHTA and CDR2 as FQGNSA. Trimming stripped 2 bases from V and 8 bases from J, with 14 bases between. The CDR3 length is 14 residues. The complete variable domain, with remaining parts taken from reference TRBV7-2 and TRBJ2-3, reads GAGVSQSPSNKVTEKGKDVELRCDPISGHTALYWYRQSLGQGLEFLIYFQGNSAPDKSGLPSDRFSAERTGGSVSTLTIQRTQQEDSAVYLCASSLSGELGTQYFGPGTRLTVL.